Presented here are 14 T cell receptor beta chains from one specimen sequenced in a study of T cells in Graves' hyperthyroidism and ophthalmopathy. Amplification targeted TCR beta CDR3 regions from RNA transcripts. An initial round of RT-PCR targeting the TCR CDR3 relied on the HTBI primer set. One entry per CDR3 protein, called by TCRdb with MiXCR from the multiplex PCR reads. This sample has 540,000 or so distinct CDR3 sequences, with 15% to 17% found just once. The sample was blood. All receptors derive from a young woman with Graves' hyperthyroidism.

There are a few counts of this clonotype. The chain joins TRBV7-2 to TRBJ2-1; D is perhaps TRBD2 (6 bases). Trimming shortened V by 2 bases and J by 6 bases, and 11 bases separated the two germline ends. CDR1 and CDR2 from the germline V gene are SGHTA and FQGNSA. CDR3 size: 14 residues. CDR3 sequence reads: CASSLYGRTNEQFF. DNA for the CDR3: TGTGCCAGCAGCTTATATGGGAGGACCAATGAGCAGTTCTTC. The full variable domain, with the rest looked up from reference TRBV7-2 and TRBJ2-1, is GAGVSQSPSNKVTEKGKDVELRCDPISGHTALYWYRQSLGQGLEFLIYFQGNSAPDKSGLPSDRFSAERTGGSVSTLTIQRTQQEDSAVYLCASSLYGRTNEQFFGPGTRLTVL.

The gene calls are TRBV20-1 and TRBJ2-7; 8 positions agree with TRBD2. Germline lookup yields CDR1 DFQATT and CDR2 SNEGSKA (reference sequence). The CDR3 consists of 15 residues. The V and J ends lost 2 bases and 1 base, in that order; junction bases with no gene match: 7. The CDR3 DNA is TGCAGTGCTAGATCTCGGCTAGCGGGTTCCTACGAGCAGTACTTC. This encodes CSARSRLAGSYEQYF.

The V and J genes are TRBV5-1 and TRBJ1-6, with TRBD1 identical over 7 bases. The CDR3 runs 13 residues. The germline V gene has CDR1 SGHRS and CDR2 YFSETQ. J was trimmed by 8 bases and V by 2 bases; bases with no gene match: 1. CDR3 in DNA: TGCGCCAGCAGCTTAACAGGGGATTCACCCCTCCACTTT. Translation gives CASSLTGDSPLHF.

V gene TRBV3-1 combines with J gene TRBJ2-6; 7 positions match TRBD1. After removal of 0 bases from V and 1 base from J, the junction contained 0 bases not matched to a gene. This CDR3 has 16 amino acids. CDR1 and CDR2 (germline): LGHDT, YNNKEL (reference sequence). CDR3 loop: CASSQETGSGANVLTF. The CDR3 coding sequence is TGTGCCAGCAGCCAAGAGACAGGGTCTGGGGCCAACGTCCTGACTTTC.

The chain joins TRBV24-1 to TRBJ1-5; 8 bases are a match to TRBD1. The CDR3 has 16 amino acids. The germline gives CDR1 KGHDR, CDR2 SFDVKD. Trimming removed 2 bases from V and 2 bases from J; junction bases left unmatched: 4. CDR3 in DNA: TGTGCCACCAGTGATTCTTCAGGGGGCGGCAATCAGCCCCAGCATTTT. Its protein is CATSDSSGGGNQPQHF.

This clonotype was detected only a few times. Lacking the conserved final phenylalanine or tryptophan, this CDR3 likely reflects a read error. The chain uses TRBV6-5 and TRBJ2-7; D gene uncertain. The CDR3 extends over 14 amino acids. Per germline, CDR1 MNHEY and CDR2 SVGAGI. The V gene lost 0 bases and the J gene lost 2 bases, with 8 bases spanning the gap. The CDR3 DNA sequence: TGTGCCAGCAGTTACTCGACGCGAACCTACGAGCAGTACCTC. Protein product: CASSYSTRTYEQYL.

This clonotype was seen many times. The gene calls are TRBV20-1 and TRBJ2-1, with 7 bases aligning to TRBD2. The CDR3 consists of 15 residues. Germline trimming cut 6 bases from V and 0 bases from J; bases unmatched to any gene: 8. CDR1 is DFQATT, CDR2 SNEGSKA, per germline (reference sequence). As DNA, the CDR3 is TGCAGTGCGGAGACTAGCCGCAACTCCTACAATGAGCAGTTCTTC. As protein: CSAETSRNSYNEQFF.

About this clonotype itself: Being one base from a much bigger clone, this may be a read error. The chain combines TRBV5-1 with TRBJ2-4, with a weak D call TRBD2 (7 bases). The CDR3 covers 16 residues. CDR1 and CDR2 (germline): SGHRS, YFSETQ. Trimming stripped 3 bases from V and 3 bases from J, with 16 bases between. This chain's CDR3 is CASSSGEGESKNIQYF. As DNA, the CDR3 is TGCGCCAGCAGCTCGGGGGAGGGGGAAAGCAAAAACATTCAGTACTTC.

This CDR3 reads CASSQSAGDYGYTF. The CDR3 coding sequence is TGTGCCAGCAGCCAATCGGCCGGAGACTATGGCTACACCTTC. The chain combines TRBV7-3 with TRBJ1-2; D unclear. The CDR3 is 14 residues long. V was cut by 5 bases and J by 3 bases, with 13 bases left in between. CDR1 and CDR2 (germline): SGHTA, FQGTGA.

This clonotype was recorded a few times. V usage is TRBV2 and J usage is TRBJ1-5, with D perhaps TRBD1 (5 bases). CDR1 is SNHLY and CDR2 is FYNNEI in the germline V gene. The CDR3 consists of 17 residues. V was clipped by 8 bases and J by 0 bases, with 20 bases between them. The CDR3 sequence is CASRGLGGGNSNQPQHF. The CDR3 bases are TGTGCCAGCCGGGGCCTTGGGGGAGGCAATAGCAATCAGCCCCAGCATTTT.

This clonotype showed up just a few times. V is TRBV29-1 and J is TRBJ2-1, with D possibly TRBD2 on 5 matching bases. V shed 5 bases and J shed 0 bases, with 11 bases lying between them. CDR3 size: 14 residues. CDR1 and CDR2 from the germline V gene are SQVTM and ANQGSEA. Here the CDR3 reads CSVPTGGSYNEQFF. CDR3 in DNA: TGCAGCGTTCCGACTGGAGGCTCCTACAATGAGCAGTTCTTC.

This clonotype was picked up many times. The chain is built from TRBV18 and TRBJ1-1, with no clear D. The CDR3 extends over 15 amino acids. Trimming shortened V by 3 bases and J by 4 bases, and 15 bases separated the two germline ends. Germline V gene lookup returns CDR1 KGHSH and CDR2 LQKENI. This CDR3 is CASSPSEGLGTEAFF. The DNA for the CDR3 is TGTGCCAGCTCACCTAGCGAGGGTCTTGGCACTGAAGCTTTCTTT. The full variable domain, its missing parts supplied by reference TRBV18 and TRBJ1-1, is NAGVMQNPRHLVRRRGQEARLRCSPMKGHSHVYWYRQLPEEGLKFMVYLQKENIIDESGMPKERFSAEFPKEGPSILRIQQVVRGDSAAYFCASSPSEGLGTEAFFGQGTRLTVV.

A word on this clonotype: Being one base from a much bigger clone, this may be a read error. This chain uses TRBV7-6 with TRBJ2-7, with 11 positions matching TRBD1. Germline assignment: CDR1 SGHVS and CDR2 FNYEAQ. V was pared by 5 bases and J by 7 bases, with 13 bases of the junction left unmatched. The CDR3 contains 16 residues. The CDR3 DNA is TGTGCCAGCAGCCCATGCTCCGGGACAGGGGGTGGGGAGCAGTACTTC. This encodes CASSPCSGTGGGEQYF.

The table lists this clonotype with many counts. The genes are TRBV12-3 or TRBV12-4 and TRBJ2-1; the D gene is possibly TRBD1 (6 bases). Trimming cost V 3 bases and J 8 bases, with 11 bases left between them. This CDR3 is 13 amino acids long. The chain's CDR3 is CASSLGATDEQFF. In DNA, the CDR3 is TGTGCCAGCAGTTTGGGGGCCACTGATGAGCAGTTCTTC.